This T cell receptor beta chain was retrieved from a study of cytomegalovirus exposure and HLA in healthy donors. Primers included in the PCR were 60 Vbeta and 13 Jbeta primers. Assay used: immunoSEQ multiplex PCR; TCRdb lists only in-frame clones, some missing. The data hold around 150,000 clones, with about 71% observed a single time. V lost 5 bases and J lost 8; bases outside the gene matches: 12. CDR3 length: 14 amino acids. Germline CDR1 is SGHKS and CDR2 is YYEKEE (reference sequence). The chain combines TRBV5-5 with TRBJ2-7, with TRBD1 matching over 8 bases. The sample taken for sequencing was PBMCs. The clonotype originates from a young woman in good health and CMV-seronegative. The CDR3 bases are TGTGCCAGCAGAAGGGCGGGACAGGATTTCCAGCAGTACTTC. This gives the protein CASRRAGQDFQQYF.